This record covers a single TCR beta chain. This specimen belongs to a study of shared clonotypes between healthy human individuals. Data came from immunoSEQ multiplex PCR; TCRdb stores just in-frame clones and leaves some out. Of roughly 320,000 clones in the sample, roughly 91% were seen once. This CDR3 has 19 amino acids. Germline V lookup: CDR1 MDHEN, CDR2 SYDVKM. Losses at the gene ends were 2 bases for V and 4 bases for J; bases not matched to a gene: 17. The material sequenced was memory CD8+ T cells sorted from blood. The subset here: CD45RO+ cells pooled with CCR7-negative TemRA cells. The rearrangement links TRBV28 to TRBJ1-3; TRBD1 matches at 7 bases. The clonotype comes from a young man in good health. DNA of the CDR3: TGTGCCAGCAGTTTAAGTCGGACAGGCCATATCAATTGGGGAAACACCATATATTTT. As protein: CASSLSRTGHINWGNTIYF.